The 6 T cell receptor beta chains in this list originate from one sample, sequenced in a study of blood T cells in healthy people across ages. For the second PCR, which ran for about 7 to 12 cycles, a sample-barcoded 5' primer and a J-beta primer mix were used. In TCRdb, the 5' RACE reads were re-called with MiXCR into one record per CDR3 protein. The repertoire consists of 700,000 to 850,000 distinct CDR3 sequences, with around 36% occurring once and the leading ten covering over 10%. Specimen: blood. These receptors were collected from a man aged 18 to 35 in good health.

This clonotype was counted ten times or more. The chain has TRBV20-1 and TRBJ1-2; D remains ambiguous. This CDR3 spans 14 amino acids. Trimming removed 0 bases at V and 3 bases at J, with 11 bases between. Per germline, CDR1 DFQATT and CDR2 SNEGSKA (reference sequence). CDR3 sequence: CSARDRMNHYGYTF. In DNA form, the CDR3 reads TGCAGTGCTAGAGACCGGATGAATCACTATGGCTACACCTTC.

In nucleotides, the CDR3 is TGTGCCAGCAGCTTGGACGGCCGGACAGCCAACCAAGAGACCCAGTTCTTC. This encodes CASSLDGRTANQETQFF. The chain recombines TRBV5-6 with TRBJ2-1; possibly TRBD1 for D (6 bases). Germline CDR1 SGHDT, CDR2 YYEEEE. There are 17 residues in the CDR3. With 0 bases removed from V and 13 bases from J, the gap between germline ends came to 26 bases. The full variable domain, its missing parts supplied by reference TRBV5-6 and TRBJ2-1, is DAGVTQSPTHLIKTRGQQVTLRCSPKSGHDTVSWYQQALGQGPQFIFQYYEEEERQRGNFPDRFSGHQFPNYSSELNVNALLLGDSALYLCASSLDGRTANQETQFFGPGTRLTVL.

The V call is TRBV4-2, the J call TRBJ1-2; D ambiguous. Trimming removed 0 bases from V and 5 bases from J, with 10 bases in between. The germline gives CDR1 LGHNA, CDR2 YNFKEQ. This CDR3 region has 14 residues. The DNA for the CDR3 is TGTGCCAGCAGCCAAGACCAGACTACTTATGGCTACACCTTC. Amino acid sequence: CASSQDQTTYGYTF.

Note on this clonotype: This may arise from a read error, as a much more abundant clone is one base away. The chain recombines TRBV7-9 with TRBJ2-5; unclear D gene. The CDR3 contains 15 residues. Germline CDR1 is SEHNR and CDR2 is FQNEAQ (reference sequence). This chain's CDR3 is CANSLFPDRQETQYF. In DNA form, the CDR3 reads TGTGCCAACAGCTTATTTCCGGACCGACAAGAGACCCAGTACTTC.

This clonotype showed up many times. J is TRBJ2-7 and V is TRBV7-2, with TRBD1 as a possible D gene (5 bases). The V gene's germline CDR1 is SGHTA and CDR2 FQGNSA. Trimming took 5 bases from V and 4 from J, leaving 15 bases between them. CDR3 length: 14 amino acids. For the CDR3, the DNA is TGTGCCAGCAGCCTACCGACAGTAAAGTACGAGCAGTACTTC. Translated, it gives CASSLPTVKYEQYF.

This chain uses TRBV4-2 with TRBJ1-1; possible D gene TRBD1, 6 bases. Per germline, CDR1 LGHNA and CDR2 YNFKEQ. The V end lost 0 bases, the J end lost 4 bases, and 15 bases lay between the germline ends. CDR3 length: 16 residues. The CDR3 spells CASSQEGTRGSTEAFF. CDR3 coding DNA: TGTGCCAGCAGCCAAGAGGGGACAAGGGGAAGCACTGAAGCTTTCTTT.